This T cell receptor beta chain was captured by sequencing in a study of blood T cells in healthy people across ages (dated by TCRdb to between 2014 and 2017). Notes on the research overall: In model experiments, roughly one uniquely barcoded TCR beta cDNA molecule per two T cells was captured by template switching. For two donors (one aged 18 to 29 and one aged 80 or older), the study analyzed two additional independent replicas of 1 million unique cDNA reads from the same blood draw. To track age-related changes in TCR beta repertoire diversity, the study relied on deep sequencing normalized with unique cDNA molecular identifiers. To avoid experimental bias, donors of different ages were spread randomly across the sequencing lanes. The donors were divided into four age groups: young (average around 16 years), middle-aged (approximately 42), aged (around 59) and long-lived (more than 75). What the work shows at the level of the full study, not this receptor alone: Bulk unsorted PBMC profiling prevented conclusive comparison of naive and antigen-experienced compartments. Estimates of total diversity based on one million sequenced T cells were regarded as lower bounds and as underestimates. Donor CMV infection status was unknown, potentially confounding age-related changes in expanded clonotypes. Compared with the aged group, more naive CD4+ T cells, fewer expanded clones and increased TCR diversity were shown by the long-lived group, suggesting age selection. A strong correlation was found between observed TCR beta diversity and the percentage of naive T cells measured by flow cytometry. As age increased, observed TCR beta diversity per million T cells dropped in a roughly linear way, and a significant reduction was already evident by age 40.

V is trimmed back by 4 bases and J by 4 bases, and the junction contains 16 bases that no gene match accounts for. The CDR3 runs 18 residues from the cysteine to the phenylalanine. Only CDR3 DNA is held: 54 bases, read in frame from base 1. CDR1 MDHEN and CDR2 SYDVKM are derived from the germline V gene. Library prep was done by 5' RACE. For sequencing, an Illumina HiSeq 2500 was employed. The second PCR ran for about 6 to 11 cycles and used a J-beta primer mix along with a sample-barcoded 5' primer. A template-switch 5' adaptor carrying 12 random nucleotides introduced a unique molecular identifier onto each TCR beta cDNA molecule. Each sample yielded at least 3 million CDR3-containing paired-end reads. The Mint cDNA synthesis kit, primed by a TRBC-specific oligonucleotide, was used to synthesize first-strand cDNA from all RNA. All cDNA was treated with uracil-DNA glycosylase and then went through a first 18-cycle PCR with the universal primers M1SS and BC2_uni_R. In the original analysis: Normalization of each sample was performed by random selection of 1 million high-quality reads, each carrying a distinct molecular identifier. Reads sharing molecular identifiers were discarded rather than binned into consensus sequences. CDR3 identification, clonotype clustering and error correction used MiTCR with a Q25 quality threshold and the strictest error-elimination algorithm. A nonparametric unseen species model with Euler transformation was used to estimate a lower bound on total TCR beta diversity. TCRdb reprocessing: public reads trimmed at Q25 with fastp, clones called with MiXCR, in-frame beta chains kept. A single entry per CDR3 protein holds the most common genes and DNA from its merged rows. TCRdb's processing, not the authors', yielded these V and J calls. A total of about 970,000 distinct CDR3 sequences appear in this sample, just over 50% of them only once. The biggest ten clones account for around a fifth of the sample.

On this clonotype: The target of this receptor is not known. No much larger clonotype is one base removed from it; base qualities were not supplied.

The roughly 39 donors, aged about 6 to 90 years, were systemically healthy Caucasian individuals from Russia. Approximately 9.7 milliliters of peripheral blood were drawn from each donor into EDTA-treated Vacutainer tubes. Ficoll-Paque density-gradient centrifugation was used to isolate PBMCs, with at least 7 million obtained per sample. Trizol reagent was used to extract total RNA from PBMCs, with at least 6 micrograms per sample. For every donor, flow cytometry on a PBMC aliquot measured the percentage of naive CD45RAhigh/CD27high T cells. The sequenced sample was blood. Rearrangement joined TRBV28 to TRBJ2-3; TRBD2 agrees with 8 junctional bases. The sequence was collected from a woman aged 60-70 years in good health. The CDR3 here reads CASSSYQTRSAGADTQYF. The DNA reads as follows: TGTGCCAGCAGTTCTTACCAGACCCGATCAGCGGGAGCAGATACGCAGTATTTT.